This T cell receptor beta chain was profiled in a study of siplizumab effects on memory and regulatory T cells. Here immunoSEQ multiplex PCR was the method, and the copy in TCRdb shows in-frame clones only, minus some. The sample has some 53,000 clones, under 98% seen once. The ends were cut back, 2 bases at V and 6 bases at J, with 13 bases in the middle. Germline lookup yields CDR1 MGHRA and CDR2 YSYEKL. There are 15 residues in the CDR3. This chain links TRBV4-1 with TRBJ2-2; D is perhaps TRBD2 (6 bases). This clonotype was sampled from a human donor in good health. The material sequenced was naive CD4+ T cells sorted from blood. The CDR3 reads CASSQNGREAGELFF. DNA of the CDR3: TGCGCCAGCAGCCAAAACGGGAGAGAGGCCGGGGAGCTGTTTTTT.